This passage covers 12 T cell receptor beta chains from one sample sequenced in a study of multiple sclerosis patients with progressive multifocal leukoencephalopathy. Method: immunoSEQ multiplex PCR; TCRdb's copy keeps in-frame clones and lacks some. The sample has tens of thousands of clones; 85% are singletons. The time point here: time of PML onset. The sequencing used PBMCs, collected from a patient treated with natalizumab. The receptors shown here come from a woman between 25 and 40 years old with progressive multifocal leukoencephalopathy.

CDR3 sequence reads: CASSFVPNEQFF. The CDR3 bases are TGTGCCAGCAGCTTTGTCCCGAATGAGCAGTTCTTC. The genes are TRBV11-2 and TRBJ2-1; D is unresolved. Germline V lookup: CDR1 SGHAT, CDR2 FQNNGV. The CDR3 extends over 12 amino acids. Trimming left V 3 bases short and J 7 bases short, with 7 bases between.

The chain links TRBV28 to TRBJ2-7; D is tentatively TRBD1 or TRBD2 (5 bases each). In germline, CDR1 is MDHEN, CDR2 SYDVKM. CDR3 size: 16 residues. Trimming shortened V by 1 base and J by 0 bases, and 13 bases separated the two germline ends. For the CDR3, the DNA is TGTGCCAGCAGTTTATTGTTTGGGGACGGCTCCTACGAGCAGTACTTC. Encoded protein: CASSLLFGDGSYEQYF.

As DNA, the CDR3 is TGTGCCAGCAGCTTAGCGAGACAGGGAGTGGTCGAGCAGTACTTC. It is translated as CASSLARQGVVEQYF. The rearrangement joins TRBV7-9 to TRBJ2-7; 7 nucleotides line up with TRBD1. Germline V gives CDR1 SEHNR, CDR2 FQNEAQ (reference sequence). The CDR3 covers 15 residues. The V gene end was trimmed by 0 bases and the J gene end by 6 bases; junction bases not matched to a gene: 8.

The rearrangement joins TRBV30 to TRBJ2-7; the D is unclear. Trimming cost V 2 bases and J 4 bases, with 15 bases left between them. Germline CDR1 is GTSNPN and CDR2 is SVGIG (reference sequence). This CDR3 has 14 amino acids. CDR3 loop: CAWSSGVGSYEQYF. The CDR3 region has the DNA TGTGCCTGGAGTTCGGGCGTGGGGTCATACGAGCAGTACTTC.

The chain uses TRBV21-1 and TRBJ2-2. TRBV21-1 is reported as a pseudogene. This CDR3 has 14 amino acids. CDR3 in amino acids: CASSVRSNTGELFF. The CDR3 DNA is TGTGCCAGCAGCGTAAGGTCGAACACCGGGGAGCTGTTTTTT.

The genes are TRBV6-5 and TRBJ2-7; tentative D call: TRBD1 (5 bases). Germline lookup yields CDR1 MNHEY and CDR2 SVGAGI. V was clipped by 0 bases and J by 2 bases, with 8 bases between them. The CDR3 contains 14 residues. The CDR3 DNA reads TGTGCCAGCAGTTACTCAGGACATCCCTACGAGCAGTACTTC. As protein: CASSYSGHPYEQYF.

The rearrangement joins TRBV6-5 to TRBJ2-3; 10 nucleotides align to TRBD2. Per the germline V gene, CDR1 is MNHEY and CDR2 is SVGAGI. Unmatched junction bases numbered 5, after V lost 4 bases and J lost 4 bases. CDR3 length: 15 amino acids. CDR3 coding DNA: TGTGCCAGCAGTTTCGTCAGCGGGGGGGCAGATACGCAGTATTTT. Encoded protein: CASSFVSGGADTQYF.

The V gene is TRBV6-5, the J gene TRBJ2-1; TRBD1 might be the D (5 bases). Germline CDR1 reads MNHEY; CDR2 reads SVGAGI. V was trimmed by 6 bases and J by 3 bases, leaving 9 bases between them. The CDR3 contains 13 residues. The DNA for the CDR3 is TGTGCCAGCAGGCTGGGGCTCTACAATGAGCAGTTCTTC. It codes for CASRLGLYNEQFF.

This chain connects TRBV27 to TRBJ2-5; no definite D call. Gene TRBJ2-7 matches the end of the DNA better, so the J call may be wrong. CDR1 is MNHEY, CDR2 SMNVEV, per germline (reference sequence). The CDR3 has 14 amino acids. CDR3 in amino acids: CASSSPLRRDEQYF. In DNA form, the CDR3 reads TGTGCCAGCAGCTCCCCGCTCCGTCGGGACGAGCAGTACTTC.

The chain uses TRBV19 and TRBJ2-2; TRBD1 matches 8 bases. With 6 bases clipped from V and 0 bases from J, the junction kept 3 bases outside the gene matches. CDR1 is LNHDA and CDR2 is SQIVND in the germline V gene (reference sequence). The CDR3 extends over 15 amino acids. The CDR3, as DNA: TGTGCCAGTAGGGGACAGGCGCCGAACACCGGGGAGCTGTTTTTT. It is translated as CASRGQAPNTGELFF.

The J gene is TRBJ2-2, the V gene TRBV7-3; no clear D gene. The CDR3 is 14 amino acids. V was pared by 8 bases and J by 4 bases, with 14 bases between. Per germline, CDR1 SGHTA and CDR2 FQGTGA. CDR3 nucleotides: TGTGCCAGCGGTGCCGGGCCCTCCACCGGGGAGCTGTTTTTT. Amino acids: CASGAGPSTGELFF.

This sequence joins TRBV5-4 and TRBJ1-2; D unresolved. Deletions cut 5 bases from V and 0 bases from J, with 8 bases between. The V gene's germline CDR1 is SGHNT and CDR2 YYREEE (reference sequence). This CDR3 region has 13 residues. In DNA form, the CDR3 reads TGTGCCAGCAGTACGGGAACTAACTATGGCTACACCTTC. Its protein product is CASSTGTNYGYTF.